This T cell receptor (beta chain) was sequenced during a study of vaccination effects on CD4 cells after COVID-19. With respect to this clone: Its antigen is as yet unknown.

The CDR3 sequence is 15 residues long. The germline V gene encodes CDR1 LNHNV and CDR2 YYDKDF (reference sequence). With 4 bases removed from V and 13 bases from J, the gap between germline ends came to 20 bases. CD4+ T cells were isolated after 10 days of culture. Generated by immunoSEQ multiplex PCR, the TCRdb table keeps only in-frame clones and is missing some. The table lists 40,000 to 55,000 clones, roughly 72% of them singletons, with roughly 7.8% in the top ten. The chain employs TRBV15 and TRBJ1-6; no clear D. This TCR was recovered from a human donor who had a prior SARS-CoV-2 infection. The sequencing here drew on CD4+ T cells from PBMCs cultured without peptide, taken before COVID-19 vaccination. The CDR3 DNA reads as TGTGCCACCAGCACGTTAGTGACCGTCTCCGGGCCCCTCCACTTT. This translates into CATSTLVTVSGPLHF.